Listed here are 25 T cell receptor beta chains from one sample, sequenced in a study of a mutant IDH1 vaccine in newly diagnosed glioma. Specified time point: week 23, last vaccination. Every single dose of the vaccine, 300 ug of mutant IDH1 20-mer peptide, came with topical imiquimod. Sequencing was performed with immunoSEQ multiplex PCR; in TCRdb, only in-frame clones are kept and a portion is missing. The top ten hold 5% to 5.5% of the sample, which has 35,000 to 40,000 clones, roughly 81% seen once. Their specific antigens are unknown. The specimen comprised PBMCs, sampled from a glioma patient whose treatment included an IDH1 peptide vaccine. Source of these receptors: a man in his forties or fifties with glioma.

This clone was seen a single time. The chain recombines TRBV30 with TRBJ1-2; the D gene is possibly TRBD1 (6 bases). V was shortened by 2 bases and J by 8 bases, with 12 bases between the two germline ends. This CDR3 comprises 12 residues. Germline V CDR1 and CDR2: GTSNPN, SVGIG (reference sequence). CDR3 region: CAWSQKGGGYTF. In nucleotides, the CDR3 is TGTGCCTGGAGTCAAAAGGGGGGCGGCTACACCTTC.

The V and J genes are TRBV7-9 and TRBJ1-4; D unclear. This CDR3 spans 16 amino acids. Per germline, CDR1 SEHNR and CDR2 FQNEAQ (reference sequence). Between the trimmed V and J ends, which lost 5 bases and 5 bases, there was a span of 18 bases. The CDR3, as DNA: TGTGCCAGCAGCCTCTGGGATGGGAGGGTGAATGAAAAACTGTTTTTT. As protein: CASSLWDGRVNEKLFF.

The rearrangement links TRBV2 to TRBJ2-7; D is ambiguous. Trimming took off 8 bases at V and 3 bases at J, with 14 bases between the two ends. Germline loops: CDR1 SNHLY, CDR2 FYNNEI. This CDR3 has 13 amino acids. Written as DNA, the CDR3 is TGTGCCAGCCAAACCCCAGGAAACTACGAGCAGTACTTC. Translated, it gives CASQTPGNYEQYF. Supplemented by reference TRBV2 and TRBJ2-7, the full variable domain reads EPEVTQTPSHQVTQMGQEVILRCVPISNHLYFYWYRQILGQKVEFLVSFYNNEISEKSEIFDDQFSVERPDGSNFTLKIRSTKLEDSAMYFCASQTPGNYEQYFGPGTRLTVT.

Here the CDR3 reads CASSPGLAGLSYEQYF. The CDR3 nucleotides are TGTGCCAGCAGCCCTGGACTAGCGGGTCTATCCTACGAGCAGTACTTC. The chain recombines TRBV13 with TRBJ2-5; 11 nucleotides agree with TRBD2. The J call is in doubt because the DNA end fits TRBJ2-7 better. Germline V gives CDR1 PRHDT, CDR2 FYEKMQ (reference sequence). The CDR3 runs to 16 residues.

There are a few counts of this clone. The J gene is TRBJ2-3, the V gene TRBV7-2, with 9 positions matching TRBD1. Germline-derived CDR1 and CDR2 are SGHTA and FQGNSA. V was pared by 5 bases and J by 0 bases, with 6 bases of the junction left unmatched. The CDR3 spans 16 residues. The CDR3 is CASSQRQGGSTDTQYF. In DNA, the CDR3 is TGTGCCAGCAGCCAAAGACAGGGGGGGAGCACAGATACGCAGTATTTT.

The rearrangement joins TRBV6-5 to TRBJ2-1, with 10 positions matching TRBD2. Looked up from germline, CDR1 is MNHEY and CDR2 is SVGAGI. This CDR3 contains 14 residues. V lost 5 bases and J lost 9; bases outside the gene matches: 7. The CDR3 region is CASSRTSGRTEQFF. CDR3 nucleotide sequence: TGTGCCAGCAGTCGGACTAGCGGAAGGACTGAGCAGTTCTTC.

This clone appeared once. The chain's CDR3 is CAWSYRGPLNEQFF. CDR3 nucleotide sequence: TGTGCCTGGAGTTACCGGGGACCCCTCAATGAGCAGTTCTTC. The chain is built from TRBV30 and TRBJ2-1; D is tentatively TRBD1 or TRBD2 (5 bases each). The germline V and J ends were trimmed by 2 bases and 6 bases, with 14 bases remaining between them. The CDR3 has 14 residues. Germline V lookup: CDR1 GTSNPN, CDR2 SVGIG (reference sequence).

The chain carries TRBV21-1 and TRBJ2-7; the D call in the table, TRBD1, was not verified against the DNA. TRBV21-1 is a documented pseudogene. The CDR3 sequence is 18 residues long. The CDR3 DNA sequence: TGTGCCAGCAGCAAAGGGTTCAGTCCGGGACACTATCCCTACGAGCAGTACTTC. It translates to CASSKGFSPGHYPYEQYF.

As concerns this clone: Its ends do not fully match the called genes, so a read error is possible. The V call is TRBV7-7, the J call TRBJ2-3; no reliable D call. Germline V gene data show CDR1 as SSHAT and CDR2 as FNYEAQ (reference sequence). The CDR3 consists of 15 residues. The CDR3 sequence is CASSQSSRSTDTQYF. The CDR3 nucleotides are TGTGCTAGCAGCCAAAGCTCGCGGAGCACAGATACGCAGTATTTT.

This clone was counted a single time. J is TRBJ2-1 and V is TRBV28; possibly TRBD2 for D (6 bases). The V and J ends lost 6 bases and 9 bases respectively, with 12 bases between them. Germline V gene sequence: CDR1 MDHEN, CDR2 SYDVKM. The CDR3 is 12 amino acids. The CDR3 region is CASSQRRGEQFF. The CDR3 region has the DNA TGTGCCAGCAGCCAGAGGAGGGGTGAGCAGTTCTTC.

The V call is TRBV29-1, the J call TRBJ2-7, with D tentatively TRBD1 or TRBD2 (5 bases each). CDR1 and CDR2 from the germline V gene are SQVTM and ANQGSEA. Trimming took off 4 bases at V and 6 bases at J, with 16 bases between the two ends. This CDR3 has 13 amino acids. CDR3 region: CSVASFIGGEQYF. The CDR3 coding sequence is TGCAGCGTTGCCTCTTTCATTGGGGGCGAGCAGTACTTC.

The chain combines TRBV19 with TRBJ2-1, with TRBD2 matching 12 bases. Germline CDR1 LNHDA, CDR2 SQIVND (reference sequence). CDR3 length equals 15 residues. Losses at the gene ends were 2 bases for V and 9 bases for J; bases not matched to a gene: 5. DNA for the CDR3: TGTGCCAGTAGTATACTAGCGGGAGGGCCGGTTGAGCAGTTCTTC. This translates into CASSILAGGPVEQFF.

The chain recombines TRBV11-3 with TRBJ2-2; tentatively, D is TRBD1 or TRBD2 (5 bases each). The CDR3 contains 14 residues. Germline CDR1 and CDR2: SGHNT and YENEEA. Trimming took off 2 bases at V and 6 bases at J, with 10 bases between the two ends. The CDR3 reads CASSLSGGPGELFF. The CDR3 DNA follows: TGTGCCAGCAGCTTAAGTGGGGGTCCCGGGGAGCTGTTTTTT.

The genes are TRBV5-6 and TRBJ1-1; possibly TRBD1 for D (5 bases). The germline V gene has CDR1 SGHDT and CDR2 YYEEEE. This CDR3 contains 14 residues. V shed 0 bases and J shed 1 base, with 7 bases lying between them. The CDR3 is CASSLGQRNTEAFF. CDR3 bases: TGTGCCAGCAGCTTGGGACAGAGGAACACTGAAGCTTTCTTT.

This chain links TRBV27 with TRBJ1-4; perhaps TRBD1 as D (5 bases). The CDR3 has 16 amino acids. Germline V gene lookup returns CDR1 MNHEY and CDR2 SMNVEV (reference sequence). The V and J ends lost 0 bases and 8 bases respectively, with 16 bases between them. CDR3 DNA: TGTGCCAGCAGTTTATCGAGGCAGGCGGGGGAAGAAAAACTGTTTTTT. This gives the protein CASSLSRQAGEEKLFF.

This rearrangement joins TRBV9 to TRBJ2-1, with 8 bases aligning to TRBD2. Germline V gene sequence: CDR1 SGDLS, CDR2 YYNGEE. V gave up 2 bases and J gave up 6 bases; unmatched junction bases: 1. This CDR3 has 13 residues. The CDR3 sequence is CASSVTSVNEQFF. The CDR3 DNA is TGTGCCAGCAGCGTGACTAGCGTCAATGAGCAGTTCTTC.

This clone has a handful of counts. The gene calls are TRBV5-1 and TRBJ1-1; possibly TRBD1 for D (5 bases). In germline, CDR1 is SGHRS, CDR2 YFSETQ. The V end lost 5 bases, the J end lost 4 bases, and 12 bases lay between the germline ends. The CDR3 runs 13 residues. CDR3 residues: CASRGELGTEAFF. Here the CDR3 DNA reads TGCGCCAGCAGAGGGGAGTTGGGCACTGAAGCTTTCTTT.

This chain uses TRBV5-1 with TRBJ2-7; D might be TRBD1 (6 bases). The CDR3 spans 14 residues. The germline V gene encodes CDR1 SGHRS and CDR2 YFSETQ. The ends were cut back, 6 bases at V and 0 bases at J, with 13 bases in the middle. CDR3 residues: CASKRTADSYEQYF. CDR3 in DNA: TGCGCCAGCAAAAGGACAGCTGACTCCTACGAGCAGTACTTC.

The CDR3 nucleotides read TGTGCCAGCTCCAGACTAGCGGGGAACAATGAGCAGTTCTTC. Its protein product is CASSRLAGNNEQFF. J is TRBJ2-1 and V is TRBV18, with TRBD2 matching over 11 bases. The ends lost 6 bases at V and 5 bases at J; junction bases unmatched: 3. This CDR3 has 14 amino acids. Germline values: CDR1 KGHSH, CDR2 LQKENI. Full variable domain (rest looked up from reference TRBV18 and TRBJ2-1): NAGVMQNPRHLVRRRGQEARLRCSPMKGHSHVYWYRQLPEEGLKFMVYLQKENIIDESGMPKERFSAEFPKEGPSILRIQQVVRGDSAAYFCASSRLAGNNEQFFGPGTRLTVL.

V and J are TRBV6-5 and TRBJ2-3; 8 bases are shared with TRBD1. The junction had 9 bases not matched to a gene; V was cut back by 5 bases and J by 5 bases. In germline, CDR1 is MNHEY, CDR2 SVGAGI. The CDR3 length is 15 residues. The CDR3 loop is CASSRGTGGVDTQYF. The CDR3 DNA is TGTGCCAGCAGTCGGGGGACAGGTGGGGTAGATACGCAGTATTTT.

The gene calls are TRBV5-4 and TRBJ1-2, with 7 bases that match TRBD1. V shed 4 bases, J shed 8 bases, and the junction held 8 bases outside the gene matches. CDR1 and CDR2 from the germline V gene are SGHNT and YYREEE (reference sequence). This CDR3 has 13 residues. The CDR3 here is CASSAGQVGGYTF. CDR3 sequence (DNA): TGTGCCAGCAGCGCAGGACAGGTTGGAGGCTACACCTTC.

This chain links TRBV5-4 with TRBJ1-1; D perhaps matches TRBD1 (5 bases). The CDR3 has 14 residues. Germline CDR1 and CDR2: SGHNT and YYREEE (reference sequence). V lost 2 bases and J 8 bases, leaving 16 bases between the germline ends. The CDR3 region has the DNA TGTGCCAGCAGCTTTTCCCGGGACGGTAAAGAAGCTTTCTTT. This codes for CASSFSRDGKEAFF.

This clone was observed a few times. The rearrangement uses TRBV5-6 and TRBJ1-1, with TRBD1 as a possible D gene (6 bases). The CDR3 is made up of 14 amino acids. Per the germline V gene, CDR1 is SGHDT and CDR2 is YYEEEE. V was clipped by 4 bases and J by 3 bases, with 13 bases between them. The CDR3 region is CASSPWPGDTEAFF. CDR3 nucleotide sequence: TGTGCCAGCAGCCCCTGGCCAGGGGACACTGAAGCTTTCTTT. The entire variable domain, with the rest obtained from reference TRBV5-6 and TRBJ1-1, is as follows: DAGVTQSPTHLIKTRGQQVTLRCSPKSGHDTVSWYQQALGQGPQFIFQYYEEEERQRGNFPDRFSGHQFPNYSSELNVNALLLGDSALYLCASSPWPGDTEAFFGQGTRLTVV.

The rearrangement joins TRBV18 to TRBJ1-3; weak D call: TRBD1 (6 bases). The CDR3 length is 13 residues. V lost 5 bases to trimming and J lost 2 bases, with 7 bases between them. CDR1 and CDR2 from the germline V gene are KGHSH and LQKENI. The CDR3 region has the DNA TGTGCCAGCTCATGGGGGCCTGGAAACACCATATATTTT. Translated, it gives CASSWGPGNTIYF.

The rearrangement uses TRBV29-1 and TRBJ2-1; no firm D call. Trimming pared 0 bases from V and 7 bases from J, leaving 10 bases between. This CDR3 comprises 13 residues. Germline-derived CDR1 and CDR2 are SQVTM and ANQGSEA. CDR3 bases: TGCAGCGTTGAAGAAGGAGCCCTGAATGAGCAGTTCTTC. The encoded protein is CSVEEGALNEQFF.